Here is one TCR beta chain with its context. Its antigen is still unknown. Germline V gene lookup returns CDR1 SGHKS and CDR2 YYEKEE (reference sequence). CDR3 length: 14 amino acids. Trimming cost V 3 bases and J 3 bases; bases outside gene matches: 3. The roughly 120-subject validation cohort, separate from the 666-subject first cohort, included the donors. Assay used: immunoSEQ multiplex PCR; TCRdb lists only in-frame clones, some missing. The data hold about 90,000 clones, with approximately 88% observed a single time. This entry belongs to a study of cytomegalovirus exposure and HLA in healthy donors. General study results and limits: Through in vitro validation, a few CMV-associated chains were shown to be specific for CMV antigens.

Source material: PBMCs. The V gene is TRBV5-5, the J gene TRBJ2-5; 9 positions agree with TRBD2. This clonotype was sampled from a woman in her late teens or twenties in good health and CMV-seropositive. CDR3 in DNA: TGTGCCAGCAGCTCTCTAGCGGGGAAAGAGACCCAGTACTTC. The encoded protein is CASSSLAGKETQYF.